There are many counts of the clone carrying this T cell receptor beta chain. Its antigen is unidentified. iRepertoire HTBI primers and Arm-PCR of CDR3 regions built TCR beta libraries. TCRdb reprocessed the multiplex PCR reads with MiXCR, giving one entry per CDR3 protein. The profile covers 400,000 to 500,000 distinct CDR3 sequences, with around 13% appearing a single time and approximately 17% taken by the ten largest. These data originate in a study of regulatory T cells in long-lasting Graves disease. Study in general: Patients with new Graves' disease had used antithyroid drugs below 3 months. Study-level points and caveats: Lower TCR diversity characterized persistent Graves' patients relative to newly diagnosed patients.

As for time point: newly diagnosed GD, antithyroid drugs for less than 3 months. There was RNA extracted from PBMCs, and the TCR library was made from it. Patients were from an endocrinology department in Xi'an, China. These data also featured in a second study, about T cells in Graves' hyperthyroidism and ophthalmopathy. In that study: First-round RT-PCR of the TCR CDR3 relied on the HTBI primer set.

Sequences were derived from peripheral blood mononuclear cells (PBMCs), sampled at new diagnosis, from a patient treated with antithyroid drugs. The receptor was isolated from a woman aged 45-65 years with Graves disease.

Written as DNA, the CDR3 is TGTGCCAGCAGCTCGGACTCGAACACTGAAGCTTTCTTT. It translates to CASSSDSNTEAFF. The chain couples TRBV28 to TRBJ1-1; D call uncertain. CDR1 MDHEN and CDR2 SYDVKM come from the germline V gene. The CDR3 spans 13 residues. The V gene lost 6 bases and the J gene lost 1 base, with 9 bases spanning the gap.